The clone carrying this T cell receptor beta chain was detected a few times. The antigen remains undetermined. This entry belongs to a study of shared clonotypes between healthy human individuals. Whole-study results and caveats: Read depth was anticipated to influence clonotype sharing among donors. Naive CD4 clonotype sharing across four donors was 4% to 5%.

Assay: immunoSEQ multiplex PCR; the TCRdb copy retains only in-frame clones and omits some. The data contain about a million clones, more than 60% of them singletons. The origin of this receptor is a man between 18 and 35 years old in good health. Sequenced material: memory CD4+ T cells sorted from blood. As to subset: CD45RA-negative fraction.

The CDR3 here is CASSRDPTSTPQYF. The CDR3 bases are TGTGCCAGCAGCCGGGACCCAACTAGCACTCCGCAGTATTTT. The chain carries TRBV7-3 and TRBJ2-3; TRBD2 is a possible D gene (6 bases). Germline V gives CDR1 SGHTA, CDR2 FQGTGA. The V end lost 5 bases, the J end lost 10 bases, and 19 bases lay between the germline ends. This CDR3 is built from 14 residues.